This TCR beta chain was obtained from a study of control samples from healthy donors and cancer patients. Using immunoSEQ multiplex PCR, the repertoire was profiled, and TCRdb retains in-frame clones only, with some absent. The table includes approximately 160,000 clones, around 90% detected once. The sequenced sample consisted of blood. This clonotype was sampled from a woman aged 35 to 49 in good health.

As DNA, the CDR3 is TGTGCCAGCAGTCTCGGACAGGGAAGCTTTAACTATGGCTACACCTTC. Its translation: CASSLGQGSFNYGYTF. The rearrangement joins TRBV28 to TRBJ1-2; 8 nucleotides match TRBD1. Germline V gene lookup returns CDR1 MDHEN and CDR2 SYDVKM. The CDR3 spans 16 residues. Trimming cost V 5 bases and J 1 base; bases outside gene matches: 9.